These 27 T cell receptor beta chains were sequenced from one sample in a study of CD8 T cells in ankylosing spondylitis. Findings of the study overall: It appeared that ankylosing spondylitis blood was characterized by a TCR beta motif of under ten highly homologous variants.

Their antigens are not known. Using its own MiXCR run on the 5' RACE reads, TCRdb lists one record per CDR3 protein. The sample carries 450,000 to 550,000 distinct CDR3 sequences, roughly 5.2% recorded once. Sequenced material: blood, either unsorted or a sorted T cell fraction (not recorded which). The receptors were sampled from a male donor with ankylosing spondylitis.

The DNA of the CDR3 is TGTGCCAGCAGTAGTTTAGAGAGCTCCTACGAGCAGTACTTC. Translated, it gives CASSSLESSYEQYF. J is TRBJ2-7 and V is TRBV12-3 or TRBV12-4, with no clear D. V lost 5 bases to trimming and J lost 0 bases, with 11 bases between them. The CDR3 extends over 14 amino acids.

At least ten counts were recorded for this clonotype. V is TRBV12-3 or TRBV12-4 and J is TRBJ2-6, with a possible D match to TRBD2 (5 bases). The V end lost 7 bases, the J end lost 2 bases, and 15 bases lay between the germline ends. This CDR3 region has 16 residues. This chain's CDR3 is CASTVFRGAGANVLTF. CDR3 sequence (DNA): TGTGCCAGCACCGTGTTCCGGGGAGCTGGGGCCAACGTCCTGACTTTC.

This clonotype showed up many times. The chain combines TRBV5-1 with TRBJ1-1; D is uncertain. This CDR3 spans 16 amino acids. CDR1 is SGHRS, CDR2 YFSETQ, per germline. V was cut by 0 bases and J by 3 bases, with 15 bases left in between. The DNA of the CDR3 is TGCGCCAGCAGCTTGGCCTCCCTCGTGGTGGACACTGAAGCTTTCTTT. This encodes CASSLASLVVDTEAFF.

This clonotype was picked up a small number of times. CDR3 sequence: CASSTAGFYNEQFF. The CDR3 DNA follows: TGTGCCAGTAGCACGGCGGGATTTTACAATGAGCAGTTCTTC. The chain joins TRBV6-2 or TRBV6-3 to TRBJ2-1; D perhaps matches TRBD2 (6 bases). V lost 9 bases and J lost 4, with 16 bases in between. CDR1 is MNHEY, CDR2 SVGEGT, per germline. There are 14 residues in the CDR3.

This clonotype was counted at least ten times. The chain carries TRBV20-1 and TRBJ2-5; D is unresolved. V lost 3 bases and J 3 bases, leaving 8 bases between the germline ends. CDR3 length: 12 residues. The germline gives CDR1 DFQATT, CDR2 SNEGSKA (reference sequence). The CDR3 bases are TGCAGTGCTAGTAACAGTAAAGAGACCCAGTACTTC. Translation: CSASNSKETQYF.

This clonotype was seen only a few times. The chain combines TRBV5-5 with TRBJ1-5; 9 bases are shared with TRBD1. Trimming removed 4 bases from V and 6 bases from J; junction bases left unmatched: 8. The CDR3 loop spans 15 amino acids. Germline V gene data show CDR1 as SGHKS and CDR2 as YYEKEE (reference sequence). The CDR3 nucleotides read TGTGCCAGCAGCGGACGGACAGGGGTCGGTCAGCCCCAGCATTTT. This codes for CASSGRTGVGQPQHF.

This clonotype was picked up many times. CDR3 sequence reads: CATSRAARVKTQYF. CDR3 nucleotides: TGTGCCACCAGCAGAGCCGCTCGGGTCAAGACCCAGTACTTC. This rearrangement joins TRBV15 to TRBJ2-5; no firm D call. This CDR3 is built from 14 residues. Germline V gives CDR1 LNHNV, CDR2 YYDKDF (reference sequence). V dropped 1 base and J dropped 6 bases, with 12 bases sitting between them.

This clonotype was counted at least ten times. This chain joins TRBV10-2 and TRBJ2-2; D is undetermined. Trimming cost V 3 bases and J 7 bases, with 3 bases left between them. This CDR3 region has 11 residues. Per the germline V gene, CDR1 is WSHSY and CDR2 is SAAADI. CDR3 coding DNA: TGCGCCAGCAGTGATTACGGGGAGCTGTTTTTT. Residues: CASSDYGELFF.

The table lists this clonotype with many counts. The chain uses TRBV5-1 and TRBJ2-1, with D unresolved. The CDR3 sequence is 11 residues long. Per germline, CDR1 SGHRS and CDR2 YFSETQ. V shed 7 bases and J shed 8 bases, with 10 bases lying between them. DNA of the CDR3: TGCGCCAGCGCAACGGAAGATGAGCAGTTCTTC. Protein: CASATEDEQFF.

This clonotype was seen repeatedly, ten times or more. This rearrangement joins TRBV4-3 to TRBJ2-1; D is unresolved. Between the trimmed V and J ends, which lost 2 bases and 4 bases, there was a span of 12 bases. This CDR3 has 15 residues. Looked up from germline, CDR1 is LGHNA and CDR2 is YSLEER. The CDR3 bases are TGCGCCAGCAGCCAACACAACCTAGGTTACAATGAGCAGTTCTTC. It specifies CASSQHNLGYNEQFF.

In its sample, this clonotype was seen many times. The chain combines TRBV7-9 with TRBJ2-3, with D possibly matching TRBD2 (6 bases). The germline CDR1 and CDR2 sequences are SEHNR and FQNEAQ (reference sequence). V was clipped by 5 bases and J by 8 bases, with 20 bases between them. The CDR3 has 15 amino acids. The CDR3 here is CASSPPPLLATTQYF. CDR3 coding DNA: TGTGCCAGCAGCCCCCCCCCGTTGCTAGCGACTACGCAGTATTTT.

This clonotype has a count of ten or more. This chain links TRBV20-1 with TRBJ1-5; D is unclear. Germline values: CDR1 DFQATT, CDR2 SNEGSKA (reference sequence). Deletions cut 0 bases from V and 9 bases from J, with 9 bases between. This CDR3 is 12 amino acids long. This CDR3 is CSARDGNRPQHF. The DNA of the CDR3 is TGCAGTGCTAGAGATGGGAACCGGCCCCAGCATTTT.

This clonotype appeared many times. This chain links TRBV12-3 or TRBV12-4 with TRBJ1-2; D perhaps matches TRBD1 (5 bases). The CDR3 length is 14 residues. V lost 2 bases and J lost 6, with 13 bases in between. The CDR3 region is CASSLRGPRDGYTF. The DNA of the CDR3 is TGTGCCAGCAGTTTACGGGGACCCAGAGATGGCTACACCTTC.

At least ten counts were recorded for this clonotype. The gene calls are TRBV7-6 and TRBJ1-1, with D possibly matching TRBD1 (5 bases). This CDR3 is built from 15 residues. V dropped 5 bases and J dropped 0 bases, with 13 bases sitting between them. From germline, CDR1 is SGHVS and CDR2 FNYEAQ. DNA of the CDR3: TGTGCCAGCAGCGGAAGCCAGGGAATGAACACTGAAGCTTTCTTT. This translates into CASSGSQGMNTEAFF.

In its sample, this clonotype was seen many times. The V and J genes are TRBV9 and TRBJ1-5; D unresolved. V lost 2 bases and J 0 bases, leaving 3 bases between the germline ends. Per germline, CDR1 SGDLS and CDR2 YYNGEE. The CDR3 loop spans 13 amino acids. The CDR3, as DNA: TGTGCCAGCAGCGTTAGTAGCAATCAGCCCCAGCATTTT. Protein: CASSVSSNQPQHF.

The chain recombines TRBV7-2 with TRBJ2-5, with D perhaps given as TRBD1 or TRBD2 (5 bases each). CDR1 is SGHTA, CDR2 FQGNSA, per germline. The CDR3 runs 16 residues. The ends were cut back, 5 bases at V and 4 bases at J, with 20 bases in the middle. The CDR3 coding sequence is TGTGCCAGCAGCCGATGGGACCATCCTAGGGGAGAGACCCAGTACTTC. Translating gives CASSRWDHPRGETQYF.

This clonotype was seen repeatedly, ten times or more. V and J are TRBV6-2 or TRBV6-3 and TRBJ2-5, with D possibly TRBD1 on 6 matching bases. Germline CDR1 reads MNHEY; CDR2 reads SVGEGT. V was trimmed by 2 bases and J by 3 bases, leaving 16 bases between them. The CDR3 spans 16 residues. CDR3 sequence (DNA): TGTGCCAGCAGTTACGGCGCCAGGGGAAGAGAAGAGACCCAGTACTTC. This gives the protein CASSYGARGREETQYF.

There are many counts of this clonotype. V is TRBV4-2 and J is TRBJ1-1; 7 nucleotides align to TRBD1. After removal of 3 bases from V and 7 bases from J, the junction contained 11 bases not matched to a gene. CDR1 LGHNA and CDR2 YNFKEQ come from the germline V gene. The CDR3 has 15 residues. The CDR3 DNA follows: TGTGCCAGCAGCCACCAACAGGGGACCTTAAATGAAGCTTTCTTT. Translation: CASSHQQGTLNEAFF.

This clonotype was observed many times. The chain uses TRBV5-1 and TRBJ1-5; D perhaps matches TRBD1 (6 bases). V gave up 4 bases and J gave up 9 bases, with 17 bases separating them. This CDR3 comprises 14 residues. CDR1 is SGHRS and CDR2 is YFSETQ in the germline V gene. CDR3 bases: TGCGCCAGCAGCCTCGGTGAAGGGGGACGGCCCCAGCATTTT. Translating it yields CASSLGEGGRPQHF.

V gene TRBV28 combines with J gene TRBJ1-4; no clear D. V lost 4 bases to trimming and J lost 7 bases, with 10 bases between them. The CDR3 spans 13 residues. Germline CDR1 MDHEN, CDR2 SYDVKM. Written as DNA, the CDR3 is TGTGCCAGCAGTTATTCAGCCTTTGAAAAACTGTTTTTT. This encodes CASSYSAFEKLFF.

This clonotype has at least ten counts. The chain carries TRBV29-1 and TRBJ2-3; D ambiguous. This CDR3 is built from 13 residues. CDR1 and CDR2 (germline): SQVTM, ANQGSEA. The germline V and J ends were trimmed by 6 bases and 0 bases, with 10 bases remaining between them. CDR3 amino acids: CSVRKTSTDTQYF. CDR3 in DNA: TGCAGCGTCCGCAAAACTAGCACAGATACGCAGTATTTT.

At least ten counts were recorded for this clonotype. The rearrangement joins TRBV7-9 to TRBJ2-7, with a possible D match to TRBD1 (6 bases). V lost 1 base, J lost 5 bases, and 12 bases lay in between. CDR3 length equals 14 residues. Per germline, CDR1 SEHNR and CDR2 FQNEAQ (reference sequence). The CDR3 bases are TGTGCCAGCAGCTTAGAAGGGGGTTCTCACGAGCAGTACTTC. As protein: CASSLEGGSHEQYF.

This clonotype was seen ten or more times. The CDR3 loop reads CASRRTGSSPLHF. The DNA of the CDR3 is TGTGCCAGCAGGCGGACAGGATCCTCACCCCTCCACTTT. The gene calls are TRBV27 and TRBJ1-6; 7 bases fit TRBD1. V shed 6 bases and J 10 bases; nucleotides not matched to a gene: 6. The CDR3 sequence is 13 residues long. The V gene's germline CDR1 is MNHEY and CDR2 SMNVEV (reference sequence).

Ten or more counts support this clonotype. The V gene is TRBV12-3 or TRBV12-4, the J gene TRBJ2-1, with 8 bases that match TRBD1. There are 14 residues in the CDR3. J was trimmed by 6 bases and V by 7 bases; bases with no gene match: 8. CDR3 amino acids: CASKTGTGGNEQFF. Here the CDR3 DNA reads TGTGCCAGCAAGACCGGGACAGGAGGCAATGAGCAGTTCTTC.

This clonotype was recorded many times. This sequence joins TRBV5-1 and TRBJ1-3, with D uncertain. The CDR3 runs 15 residues. The V and J ends lost 7 bases and 0 bases respectively, with 14 bases between them. CDR1 and CDR2 (germline): SGHRS, YFSETQ. CDR3 nucleotide sequence: TGCGCCAGCCGTCCAGGACGGACCTCTGGAAACACCATATATTTT. Translating gives CASRPGRTSGNTIYF.

This clonotype occurred many times. The chain employs TRBV7-9 and TRBJ2-5, with D maybe TRBD2 (5 bases). This CDR3 contains 16 residues. The V gene's germline CDR1 is SEHNR and CDR2 FQNEAQ (reference sequence). V was trimmed by 1 base and J by 2 bases, leaving 14 bases between them. CDR3 DNA sequence: TGTGCCAGCAGCTTAGTGGGAGCGGACGTACAAGAGACCCAGTACTTC. Amino acid sequence: CASSLVGADVQETQYF.

This clonotype was picked up many times. The chain links TRBV6-5 to TRBJ1-6, with 7 bases that match TRBD1. This CDR3 is 16 amino acids long. Looked up from germline, CDR1 is MNHEY and CDR2 is SVGAGI. V dropped 2 bases and J dropped 6; count of bases not matched to a gene: 7. DNA of the CDR3: TGTGCCAGCAGTTACCTGGGACAGTCTCTTAATTCACCCCTCCACTTT. Translation: CASSYLGQSLNSPLHF.